One sample yielded the 7 T cell receptor beta chains listed below, sequenced in a study of CD8+ T cells in alopecia areata (dated by TCRdb to between 2018 and 2020). What this sample's time point label stands for: four to five weeks on oral tofacitinib. Interpreted using the paper, the treatment or condition label stands for: oral pan-JAK inhibitor, 5-10 mg twice daily. Receptors were amplified or captured by the immunoSEQ multiplex PCR assay. RNA was extracted from all samples and reverse transcribed into cDNA, which served as template for TCR sequencing. In its TCRdb copy, this immuneACCESS table keeps in-frame sequences only and misses some clones. Where compared with another copy, unresolved V genes explain less than half of these, and the others have no known cause. This sample holds around 210,000 clones; roughly 64% were observed only once. The ten biggest clones cover about 4.2% of the sample.

Sequencing was performed on CD4+ T cells sorted from blood, taken at week 4, from a patient treated with tofacitinib. These receptors came from a human donor with alopecia areata.

The chain joins TRBV5-1 to TRBJ1-1; D not resolved. With 0 bases removed from V and 6 bases from J, the gap between germline ends came to 9 bases. CDR3 length equals 13 residues. The germline gives CDR1 SGHRS, CDR2 YFSETQ. The CDR3 bases are TGCGCCAGCAGCTTGGAAGGGTTCCCTGAAGCTTTCTTT. Translating it yields CASSLEGFPEAFF.

V and J are TRBV6-6 and TRBJ2-3; D is unclear. CDR1 and CDR2 (germline): MNHNY, SVGAGI (reference sequence). The CDR3 has 16 amino acids. Trimming removed 0 bases at V and 2 bases at J, with 12 bases between. As DNA, the CDR3 is TGTGCCAGCAGTTACTCGGGTGGGATCTACACAGATACGCAGTATTTT. Translation: CASSYSGGIYTDTQYF.

This clone showed up just a few times. CDR3 in amino acids: CSVATGRHQPQHF. CDR3 in DNA: TGCAGCGTTGCTACAGGGAGACATCAGCCCCAGCATTTT. The chain carries TRBV29-1 and TRBJ1-5; tentative D call: TRBD1 (6 bases). CDR1 and CDR2 from the germline V gene are SQVTM and ANQGSEA. The CDR3 length is 13 residues. V was clipped by 4 bases and J by 5 bases, with 12 bases between them.

This clone has just a few counts. The chain links TRBV5-1 to TRBJ2-6; D is uncertain. CDR1 SGHRS and CDR2 YFSETQ come from the germline V gene. V shed 3 bases and J shed 0 bases, with 4 bases lying between them. The CDR3 length is 14 residues. The CDR3 bases are TGCGCCAGCAGCTCCCGCTCTGGGGCCAACGTCCTGACTTTC. This encodes CASSSRSGANVLTF. Looking up the rest from reference TRBV5-1 and TRBJ2-6 gives the full variable domain: KAGVTQTPRYLIKTRGQQVTLSCSPISGHRSVSWYQQTPGQGLQFLFEYFSETQRNKGNFPGRFSGRQFSNSRSEMNVSTLELGDSALYLCASSSRSGANVLTFGAGSRLTVL.

The rearrangement links TRBV4-3 to TRBJ2-7; D call uncertain. This CDR3 has 15 residues. V shed 0 bases and J shed 2 bases, with 11 bases lying between them. CDR1 and CDR2 from the germline V gene are LGHNA and YSLEER. Here the CDR3 reads CASSQDIGQTYEQYF. CDR3 sequence (DNA): TGCGCCAGCAGCCAAGACATTGGTCAGACCTACGAGCAGTACTTC.

The chain combines TRBV29-1 with TRBJ1-2; D not resolved. The CDR3 covers 14 residues. CDR1 and CDR2 from the germline V gene are SQVTM and ANQGSEA. Trimming cost V 6 bases and J 4 bases, with 18 bases left between them. DNA for the CDR3: TGCAGCGTCGGCACTACTACCGGGAGCTATGGCTACACCTTC. As protein: CSVGTTTGSYGYTF.

V and J are TRBV29-1 and TRBJ1-1; no clear D gene. There are 13 residues in the CDR3. The germline V gene has CDR1 SQVTM and CDR2 ANQGSEA. Trimming removed 7 bases from V and 1 base from J, with 13 bases in between. The CDR3 sequence: CSAYLRGNTEAFF. CDR3 nucleotides: TGCAGCGCTTACCTTCGGGGGAACACTGAAGCTTTCTTT.